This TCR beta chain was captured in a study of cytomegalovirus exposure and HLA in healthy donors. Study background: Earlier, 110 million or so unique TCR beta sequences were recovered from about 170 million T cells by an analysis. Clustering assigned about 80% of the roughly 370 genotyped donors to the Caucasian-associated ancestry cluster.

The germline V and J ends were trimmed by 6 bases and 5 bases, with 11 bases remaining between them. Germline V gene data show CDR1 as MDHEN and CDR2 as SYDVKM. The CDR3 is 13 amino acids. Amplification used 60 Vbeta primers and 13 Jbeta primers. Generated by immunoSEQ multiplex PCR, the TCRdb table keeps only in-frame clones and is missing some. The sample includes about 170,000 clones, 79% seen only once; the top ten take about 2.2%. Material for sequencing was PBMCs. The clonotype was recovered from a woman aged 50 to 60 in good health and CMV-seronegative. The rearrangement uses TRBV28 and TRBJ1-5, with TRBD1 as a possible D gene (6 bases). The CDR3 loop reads CASRLQGHQPQHF. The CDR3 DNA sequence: TGTGCCAGCAGATTACAGGGCCATCAGCCCCAGCATTTT.